The 23 T cell receptor beta chains given below trace back to one sample, sequenced in a study of T cell repertoires in cytomegalovirus infection. TCRdb redid the calling of the reads with MiXCR, one entry per CDR3 protein. This table has roughly 920,000 distinct CDR3 sequences, about 33% appearing once. Their specific antigens are unknown. The specimen was cultured CD8+ T cells from PBMCs, collected from culture after CMV antigen stimulation. These TCRs come from a human donor in good health (CMV status not recorded). Some clones in this sample may be carry-over from other donors' samples.

This clonotype was counted at least ten times. The genes are TRBV12-3 or TRBV12-4 and TRBJ2-6; possible D gene TRBD2, 5 bases. The germline V and J ends were trimmed by 1 base and 2 bases, with 6 bases remaining between them. The CDR3 sequence is 15 residues long. The CDR3 reads CASSLVGAGANVLTF. In nucleotides, the CDR3 is TGTGCCAGCAGTTTAGTCGGGGCTGGGGCCAACGTCCTGACTTTC.

The chain employs TRBV6-9 and TRBJ1-5; TRBD1 matches at 7 bases. The V gene end was trimmed by 4 bases and the J gene end by 4 bases; junction bases not matched to a gene: 10. The CDR3 spans 16 residues. CDR1 MNHGY and CDR2 SVAAGI come from the germline V gene. CDR3 amino acids: CASSWAGDRGNQPQHF. CDR3 in DNA: TGTGCCAGCAGTTGGGCCGGGGACAGAGGTAATCAGCCCCAGCATTTT.

The V gene is TRBV12-3 or TRBV12-4, the J gene TRBJ2-3; D is ambiguous. Trimming left V 5 bases short and J 2 bases short, with 5 bases between. This CDR3 has 12 residues. The CDR3 loop is CASSIITDTQYF. CDR3 coding DNA: TGTGCCAGCAGTATCATCACAGATACGCAGTATTTT.

Ten or more counts support this clonotype. The chain recombines TRBV7-6 with TRBJ1-5; a weak D match, TRBD1 (5 bases). Germline V lookup: CDR1 SGHVS, CDR2 FNYEAQ. The CDR3 consists of 14 residues. The V gene lost 6 bases and the J gene lost 6 bases, with 15 bases spanning the gap. In DNA form, the CDR3 reads TGTGCCAGCAGTTACACCGGGGGTGGTCAGCCCCAGCATTTT. It codes for CASSYTGGGQPQHF.

In this sample, this clonotype turned up a few times. This chain links TRBV25-1 with TRBJ1-4; perhaps TRBD1 as D (6 bases). Germline V gene sequence: CDR1 MGHDK, CDR2 SYGVNS. The ends were cut back, 3 bases at V and 6 bases at J, with 11 bases in the middle. The CDR3 contains 14 residues. The CDR3 is CASSEDSFYEKLFF. The DNA of the CDR3 is TGTGCCAGCAGTGAGGACAGCTTTTATGAAAAACTGTTTTTT.

Here the CDR3 DNA reads TGTGCCACCAGTGAAAACGGTGAAGCTTTCTTT. It is translated as CATSENGEAFF. V gene TRBV24-1 combines with J gene TRBJ1-1; unclear D gene. The CDR3 is 11 residues long. Germline values: CDR1 KGHDR, CDR2 SFDVKD. V shed 4 bases and J shed 7 bases, with 6 bases lying between them.

The chain links TRBV6-8 to TRBJ1-1; 11 nucleotides align to TRBD1. With 3 bases clipped from V and 1 base from J, the junction kept 7 bases outside the gene matches. This CDR3 has 17 amino acids. Germline V lookup: CDR1 MNHGY, CDR2 SAAAGT. The CDR3 nucleotides are TGTGCCAGCAGTTATTCTGGACAGGGGGCTTGGAACACTGAAGCTTTCTTT. Translated, it gives CASSYSGQGAWNTEAFF.

This clonotype was seen only once. The J gene is TRBJ2-7, the V gene TRBV7-3, with 12 bases matching TRBD1. Germline V gene lookup returns CDR1 SGHTA and CDR2 FQGTGA. V trimming: 5 bases; J trimming: 4 bases; junction bases outside the gene matches: 6. The CDR3 runs 15 residues. The DNA of the CDR3 is TGTGCCAGCAGCATTCCGGGACAGGGGGCTTACGAGCAGTACTTC. Translation: CASSIPGQGAYEQYF.

The rearrangement joins TRBV10-2 to TRBJ1-1; weak D call: TRBD1 (5 bases). The V end was cut by 2 bases, the J end by 1 base, with 11 bases between. Germline values: CDR1 WSHSY, CDR2 SAAADI. The CDR3 totals 15 residues. The CDR3 reads CASSEMEGSNTEAFF. The CDR3 region has the DNA TGCGCCAGCAGTGAGATGGAGGGGTCGAACACTGAAGCTTTCTTT.

The chain employs TRBV7-9 and TRBJ1-3; 7 bases are a match to TRBD1. Unmatched junction bases numbered 10, after V lost 7 bases and J lost 1 base. The germline V gene has CDR1 SEHNR and CDR2 FQNEAQ (reference sequence). This CDR3 is 16 amino acids long. The CDR3: CASIRTGEKSGNTIYF. CDR3 coding DNA: TGTGCCAGCATCAGAACAGGGGAAAAGTCTGGAAACACCATATATTTT. The full variable domain, rest sourced from reference TRBV7-9 and TRBJ1-3, is DTGVSQNPRHKITKRGQNVTFRCDPISEHNRLYWYRQTLGQGPEFLTYFQNEAQLEKSRLLSDRFSAERPKGSFSTLEIQRTEQGDSAMYLCASIRTGEKSGNTIYFGEGSWLTVV.

This clonotype was counted ten times or more. The chain has TRBV7-9 and TRBJ1-3; 9 bases map to TRBD1. CDR1 is SEHNR and CDR2 is FQNEAQ in the germline V gene (reference sequence). The junction had 8 bases not matched to a gene; V was cut back by 5 bases and J by 0 bases. The CDR3 totals 17 residues. CDR3 DNA: TGTGCCAGCAGCCACGGACAGGGGACCTTCTCTGGAAACACCATATATTTT. As protein: CASSHGQGTFSGNTIYF.

The gene calls are TRBV7-8 and TRBJ2-7; 10 bases map to TRBD1. With 4 bases clipped from V and 3 bases from J, the junction kept 9 bases outside the gene matches. CDR3 length equals 16 residues. Germline lookup yields CDR1 SGHVS and CDR2 FQNEAQ. The CDR3 DNA reads TGTGCCAGCAGCTCCGATGGACAGGGGGGTGGCTACGAGCAGTACTTC. Amino acid sequence: CASSSDGQGGGYEQYF.

This clonotype was seen only once. J is TRBJ2-2 and V is TRBV5-1, with 14 bases aligning to TRBD2. From germline, CDR1 is SGHRS and CDR2 YFSETQ. V gave up 0 bases and J gave up 7 bases; unmatched junction bases: 8. The CDR3 runs 18 residues. The CDR3 DNA is TGCGCCAGCAGCTTGGCCCATGGACTAGCGGGGGGAGTCGGGGAGCTGTTTTTT. It yields the protein CASSLAHGLAGGVGELFF.

The chain is built from TRBV5-5 and TRBJ2-3; 7 bases align to TRBD2. The CDR3 runs 15 residues. Germline trimming cut 4 bases from V and 7 bases from J; bases unmatched to any gene: 12. Germline V lookup: CDR1 SGHKS, CDR2 YYEKEE (reference sequence). CDR3 amino acids: CASSGTSDNGYTQYF. The CDR3 DNA reads as TGTGCCAGCAGCGGCACTAGCGACAATGGGTATACGCAGTATTTT.

This clonotype turned up a few times. The chain uses TRBV4-1 and TRBJ2-3; D not resolved. The CDR3 length is 16 residues. Per germline, CDR1 MGHRA and CDR2 YSYEKL. Trimming shortened V by 0 bases and J by 2 bases, and 12 bases separated the two germline ends. CDR3 sequence (DNA): TGCGCCAGCAGCCAAGATCCGGGTCCGCCCACAGATACGCAGTATTTT. This translates into CASSQDPGPPTDTQYF.

To note about this clonotype: It may be a read error: a sequence one base away is much more abundant. The gene calls are TRBV7-6 and TRBJ2-1; 7 bases map to TRBD1. Germline V CDR1 and CDR2: SGHVS, FNYEAQ. J gave up 6 bases and V 1 base, and 18 bases lay outside the gene matches. The CDR3 covers 19 residues. The CDR3 loop is CASSLVTPDTPPGGNEQFF. CDR3 bases: TGTGCCAGCAGCTTAGTAACCCCGGATACTCCCCCAGGGGGCAATGAGCAGTTCTTC.

With regard to this clonotype: Its ends do not fully match the called genes, so a read error is possible. The chain couples TRBV27 to TRBJ2-2, with 7 bases lining up with TRBD1. This CDR3 spans 16 amino acids. CDR1 MNHEY and CDR2 SMNVEV come from the germline V gene (reference sequence). The CDR3 here is CTSSYRPGGDTGELFF. In nucleotides, the CDR3 is TGTACCAGCAGCTACAGACCAGGGGGTGACACCGGGGAGCTGTTTTTT.

The rearrangement links TRBV19 to TRBJ1-1; D gene unclear. Germline V gene sequence: CDR1 LNHDA, CDR2 SQIVND (reference sequence). Trimming took off 7 bases at V and 0 bases at J, with 18 bases between the two ends. The CDR3 is made up of 16 amino acids. This chain's CDR3 is CASKAENLWLNTEAFF. The CDR3 nucleotides read TGTGCCAGTAAGGCCGAGAATCTGTGGCTGAACACTGAAGCTTTCTTT.

This clonotype came up a few times. The rearrangement links TRBV2 to TRBJ1-1, with a weak D call TRBD1 (6 bases). Germline CDR1 is SNHLY and CDR2 is FYNNEI. This CDR3 has 12 residues. The V end lost 8 bases, the J end lost 3 bases, and 10 bases lay between the germline ends. CDR3 nucleotides: TGTGCCAGCCTGGACAGATACACTGAAGCTTTCTTT. This encodes CASLDRYTEAFF. The entire variable domain, with the rest obtained from reference TRBV2 and TRBJ1-1, is as follows: EPEVTQTPSHQVTQMGQEVILRCVPISNHLYFYWYRQILGQKVEFLVSFYNNEISEKSEIFDDQFSVERPDGSNFTLKIRSTKLEDSAMYFCASLDRYTEAFFGQGTRLTVV.

The rearrangement links TRBV4-1 to TRBJ1-4; D gene ambiguous. Germline CDR1 is MGHRA and CDR2 is YSYEKL. V was pared by 0 bases and J by 8 bases, with 19 bases between. The CDR3 length is 17 residues. The CDR3: CASSQEPWGPFREKLFF. CDR3 bases: TGCGCCAGCAGCCAAGAACCGTGGGGTCCCTTCCGGGAAAAACTGTTTTTT.

This clonotype was counted between two and nine times. This sequence joins TRBV7-9 and TRBJ2-3; tentative D call: TRBD1 (5 bases). CDR1 and CDR2 from the germline V gene are SEHNR and FQNEAQ (reference sequence). V was pared by 3 bases and J by 2 bases, with 12 bases between. This CDR3 contains 15 residues. The CDR3 DNA follows: TGTGCCAGCAGCTTGGGGCAGCCTAACACAGATACGCAGTATTTT. Encoded protein: CASSLGQPNTDTQYF. Full variable domain (missing parts from reference TRBV7-9 and TRBJ2-3): DTGVSQNPRHKITKRGQNVTFRCDPISEHNRLYWYRQTLGQGPEFLTYFQNEAQLEKSRLLSDRFSAERPKGSFSTLEIQRTEQGDSAMYLCASSLGQPNTDTQYFGPGTRLTVL.

This chain links TRBV20-1 with TRBJ2-1; D remains unclear. V dropped 0 bases and J dropped 8 bases, with 11 bases sitting between them. Germline-derived CDR1 and CDR2 are DFQATT and SNEGSKA (reference sequence). CDR3 size: 13 residues. The CDR3 DNA follows: TGCAGTGCTAGAGACGCATCTCTCGATGAGCAGTTCTTC. Its translation is CSARDASLDEQFF.

This clonotype was seen ten or more times. The V gene is TRBV10-3, the J gene TRBJ2-7, with D possibly TRBD2 on 5 matching bases. CDR3 length equals 15 residues. Germline lookup yields CDR1 ENHRY and CDR2 SYGVKD. The V and J ends lost 0 bases and 3 bases respectively, with 12 bases between them. In DNA, the CDR3 is TGTGCCATCAGTGAGTCGGCAGCCGAGGGCTACGAGCAGTACGTC. It yields the protein CAISESAAEGYEQYV.